This T cell receptor beta chain is drawn from a study of identical twins. Notes on the study in general: Within cord blood, abundant beta clonotypes carried fewer insertions, but memory repertoires showed no such trend.

With template switching, a universal primer site was added, and the cDNA carried unique molecular identifiers. TCRdb re-called the 5' RACE reads through MiXCR, storing one row per CDR3 protein. The sample lists some 900,000 distinct CDR3 sequences, approximately 13% occurring once. A few counts support this clonotype. Its matching antigen is unknown. V shed 3 bases and J shed 6 bases, with 12 bases lying between them. CDR3 size: 13 residues. CDR1 and CDR2 (germline): SGHRS, YFSETQ. This same sample was also taken into another study, of yellow fever vaccine responses in identical twins.

This sequence was found in a woman aged 18-29 years in good health. Sequencing was carried out using PBMCs. The rearrangement uses TRBV5-1 and TRBJ1-2; D gene unclear. The DNA for the CDR3 is TGCGCCAGCAGCTCTCCGGCCGGTGATGGCTACACCTTC. Translation: CASSSPAGDGYTF.